This T cell receptor beta chain appears in the sequencing data of a study of blood T cell repertoires in COVID-19. Trimming shortened V by 6 bases and J by 5 bases, and 7 bases separated the two germline ends. This CDR3 is 11 amino acids long. Germline V gene data show CDR1 as MDHEN and CDR2 as SYDVKM. The data were produced by immunoSEQ multiplex PCR, yet TCRdb's version contains in-frame clones alone and is incomplete. In the table there are 400,000 or so clones, around 90% of which are singletons. Turning to this clone: This sample also contains other DNA sequences that code for the same CDR3.

The sequence derives from a man aged 18 to 29 who had recovered from COVID-19. This rearrangement joins TRBV28 to TRBJ1-1; D ambiguous. The sequenced material came from PBMCs or T cells enriched from blood (not recorded which). CDR3 DNA sequence: TGTGCCAGCAGGGGAGGGACTGAAGCTTTCTTT. Translated, it gives CASRGGTEAFF.